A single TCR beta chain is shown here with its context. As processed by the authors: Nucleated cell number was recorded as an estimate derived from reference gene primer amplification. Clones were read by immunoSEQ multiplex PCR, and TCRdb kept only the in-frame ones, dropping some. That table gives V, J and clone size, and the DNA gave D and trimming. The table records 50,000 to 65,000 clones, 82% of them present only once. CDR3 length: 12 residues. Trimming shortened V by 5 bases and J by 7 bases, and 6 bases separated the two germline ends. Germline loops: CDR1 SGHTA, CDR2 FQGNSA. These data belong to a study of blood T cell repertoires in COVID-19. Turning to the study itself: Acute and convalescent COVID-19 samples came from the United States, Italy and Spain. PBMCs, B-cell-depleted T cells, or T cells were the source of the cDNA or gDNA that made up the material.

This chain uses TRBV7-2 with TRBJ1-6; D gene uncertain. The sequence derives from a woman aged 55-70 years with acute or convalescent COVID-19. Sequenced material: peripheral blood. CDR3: CASSGPNSPLHF. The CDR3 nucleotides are TGTGCCAGCAGCGGCCCAAATTCACCCCTCCACTTT.